This TCR beta chain was observed in a study of blood T cell repertoires in COVID-19. Turning to the study itself: The samples span acute and convalescent COVID-19 from the United States, Italy and Spain. T cells, B-cell-depleted T cells, or PBMCs supplied cDNA or gDNA.

Study processing details: Amplified reference gene primers provided the basis for estimating nucleated cell counts. Clones were sequenced by immunoSEQ multiplex PCR, and TCRdb holds only the in-frame ones, with some missing. D and trimming come from the DNA, and the V and J calls and clone size come from that table. The repertoire holds approximately 110,000 clones, with less than 75% as singletons. The ends were cut back, 2 bases at V and 7 bases at J, with 8 bases in the middle. The CDR3 extends over 12 amino acids. V usage is TRBV12-3 or TRBV12-4 and J usage is TRBJ1-1; D ambiguous. The TCR originated in a human donor with acute or convalescent COVID-19. The donor label of this sample is uncertain. The sequencing sample was made of peripheral blood. Here the CDR3 DNA reads TGTGCCAGCAGTTTAAGGTCAGGTGAAGCTTTCTTT. As protein: CASSLRSGEAFF.